This entry lists 19 T cell receptor beta chains sequenced from one sample in a study of shared clonotypes between healthy human individuals. Clones were sequenced by immunoSEQ multiplex PCR, and TCRdb holds only the in-frame ones, with some missing. In the table there are about a million clones, around 75% of which are singletons. Sample: memory CD4+ T cells sorted from blood. Subset meaning: CD45RA-negative fraction. These receptors originate from a man aged 18 to 29 in good health.

This chain uses TRBV27 with TRBJ2-2; 10 bases map to TRBD1. Trimming removed 4 bases from V and 6 bases from J; junction bases left unmatched: 8. The CDR3 has 16 residues. Germline V lookup: CDR1 MNHEY, CDR2 SMNVEV (reference sequence). Here the CDR3 reads CASSSRSGQGSGELFF. The CDR3 DNA follows: TGTGCCAGCAGTTCCCGGTCGGGACAGGGGTCCGGGGAGCTGTTTTTT.

This clone came up a few times. The V call is TRBV18, the J call TRBJ1-4; 7 nucleotides line up with TRBD1. V was pared by 4 bases and J by 1 base, with 6 bases of the junction left unmatched. The CDR3 length is 16 residues. In germline, CDR1 is KGHSH, CDR2 LQKENI. This chain's CDR3 is CASSRLQGGTNEKLFF. The CDR3 bases are TGTGCCAGCTCACGACTCCAGGGGGGAACTAATGAAAAACTGTTTTTT.

Concerning this clone: With a much larger clone just one base away, this may be a read error. The CDR3 reads CASSRQGNTEAFF. The CDR3 DNA reads as TGTGCCAGCAGCCGACAGGGGAACACTGAAGCTTTCTTT. The chain has TRBV6-4 and TRBJ1-1, with 7 bases identical to TRBD1. The junction had 2 bases not matched to a gene; V was cut back by 6 bases and J by 1 base. Germline lookup yields CDR1 MRHNA and CDR2 SNTAGT. This CDR3 is 13 amino acids long.

This rearrangement joins TRBV7-6 to TRBJ2-7; 14 bases align to TRBD2. CDR1 SGHVS and CDR2 FNYEAQ come from the germline V gene. V lost 5 bases, J lost 2 bases, and 2 bases stayed unmatched. The CDR3 loop spans 15 amino acids. Here the CDR3 DNA reads TGTGCCAGCAGCCCGACTAGCGGGAGGGCCTACGAGCAGTACTTC. As protein: CASSPTSGRAYEQYF.

This chain joins TRBV6-5 and TRBJ2-3; perhaps TRBD2 as D (5 bases). The germline V gene has CDR1 MNHEY and CDR2 SVGAGI. Trimming stripped 4 bases from V and 8 bases from J, with 7 bases between. The CDR3 runs to 11 residues. For the CDR3, the DNA is TGTGCCAGCAGTTCTCGGGGTACGCAGTATTTT. Protein sequence: CASSSRGTQYF.

The V gene is TRBV5-3, the J gene TRBJ2-2; 12 bases are a match to TRBD1. TRBV5-3 is flagged as an ORF with uncertain function. The V gene end was trimmed by 5 bases and the J gene end by 4 bases; junction bases not matched to a gene: 15. CDR3 size: 19 residues. CDR3 sequence: CARSLHRDRGRATTGELFF. DNA of the CDR3: TGTGCCAGAAGTTTGCACCGGGACAGGGGGCGTGCGACCACCGGGGAGCTGTTTTTT.

The V and J genes are TRBV6-1 and TRBJ2-7; a possible D gene is TRBD2 (6 bases). Germline CDR1 MNHNS, CDR2 SASEGT. V lost 2 bases and J 3 bases, leaving 11 bases between the germline ends. The CDR3 sequence is 14 residues long. Here the CDR3 DNA reads TGTGCCAGCAGTGAAATGGTGGGGGGCTACGAGCAGTACTTC. It yields the protein CASSEMVGGYEQYF.

The chain combines TRBV15 with TRBJ1-2, with 8 positions matching TRBD1. V lost 2 bases and J lost 3; bases outside the gene matches: 5. The V gene's germline CDR1 is LNHNV and CDR2 YYDKDF (reference sequence). There are 15 residues in the CDR3. The CDR3 DNA reads TGTGCCACCAGCAGAAGGACAGGGAAAGACTATGGCTACACCTTC. It yields the protein CATSRRTGKDYGYTF. Complete variable domain (other parts from reference TRBV15 and TRBJ1-2): DAMVIQNPRYQVTQFGKPVTLSCSQTLNHNVMYWYQQKSSQAPKLLFHYYDKDFNNEADTPDNFQSRRPNTSFCFLDIRSPGLGDTAMYLCATSRRTGKDYGYTFGSGTRLTVV.

The chain combines TRBV4-1 with TRBJ2-5; D gene unclear. CDR3 length: 14 residues. Deletions cut 0 bases from V and 1 base from J, with 6 bases between. The germline CDR1 and CDR2 sequences are MGHRA and YSYEKL. The CDR3: CASSQDLTQETQYF. The DNA of the CDR3 is TGCGCCAGCAGCCAAGATCTCACCCAAGAGACCCAGTACTTC.

This clone was observed a few times. The same CDR3 can be traced to other DNA sequences in this sample. The CDR3 DNA reads TGCGCCAGCAGCTTGGGCCCGGACTACGAGCAGTACTTC. Protein sequence: CASSLGPDYEQYF. The genes are TRBV5-1 and TRBJ2-7, with D uncertain. The V end was cut by 0 bases, the J end by 3 bases, with 7 bases between. Germline loops: CDR1 SGHRS, CDR2 YFSETQ. This CDR3 comprises 13 residues.

J is TRBJ1-6 and V is TRBV27; TRBD1 is a possible D gene (5 bases). CDR3 length equals 15 residues. Trimming left V 6 bases short and J 7 bases short, with 16 bases between. CDR1 MNHEY and CDR2 SMNVEV come from the germline V gene (reference sequence). The CDR3 is CASSQGGNLNSPLHF. The CDR3 nucleotides read TGTGCCAGCAGCCAGGGAGGGAATTTAAATTCACCCCTCCACTTT.

V and J are TRBV29-1 and TRBJ2-7; 9 bases fit TRBD1. This CDR3 has 18 residues. The J segment lost 7 bases and the V segment lost 2 bases, leaving 21 bases of the junction unmatched. The V gene's germline CDR1 is SQVTM and CDR2 ANQGSEA. CDR3 coding DNA: TGCAGCGTTGAAAAAAAAACCGGGACAGGGCGTCCCTTTCGGGAGCAGTACTTC. Encoded protein: CSVEKKTGTGRPFREQYF.

Turning to this clone: Other DNA sequences in this specimen translate into the identical CDR3. V is TRBV30 and J is TRBJ2-2; D gene uncertain. The ends were cut back, 2 bases at V and 2 bases at J, with 6 bases in the middle. Germline V CDR1 and CDR2: GTSNPN, SVGIG (reference sequence). The CDR3 is 13 amino acids. CDR3 DNA: TGTGCCTGGAGTTCCGGAAACACCGGGGAGCTGTTTTTT. This translates into CAWSSGNTGELFF.

The rearrangement uses TRBV6-5 and TRBJ1-1; tentative D call: TRBD1 (5 bases). Germline lookup yields CDR1 MNHEY and CDR2 SVGAGI. Trimming cost V 5 bases and J 0 bases, with 13 bases left between them. The CDR3 extends over 15 amino acids. CDR3 DNA sequence: TGTGCCAGCAGTGCCGGGGGGGTCGTGAACACTGAAGCTTTCTTT. This translates into CASSAGGVVNTEAFF.

V is TRBV2 and J is TRBJ2-2, with 9 bases aligning to TRBD1. This CDR3 is 13 amino acids long. V lost 9 bases to trimming and J lost 8 bases; unmatched junction nucleotides: 7. Looked up from germline, CDR1 is SNHLY and CDR2 is FYNNEI. The CDR3 loop reads CARDRGSGGELFF. CDR3 coding DNA: TGTGCCAGGGACAGGGGCTCCGGTGGGGAGCTGTTTTTT. Variable domain in full (rest from reference TRBV2 and TRBJ2-2): EPEVTQTPSHQVTQMGQEVILRCVPISNHLYFYWYRQILGQKVEFLVSFYNNEISEKSEIFDDQFSVERPDGSNFTLKIRSTKLEDSAMYFCARDRGSGGELFFGEGSRLTVL.

CDR3 residues: CASSGVGTSGQETQYF. The CDR3, as DNA: TGTGCCAGCAGCGGCGTTGGGACTAGCGGCCAAGAGACCCAGTACTTC. The chain employs TRBV9 and TRBJ2-5; TRBD2 matches at 11 bases. The CDR3 is 16 amino acids. The germline V gene has CDR1 SGDLS and CDR2 YYNGEE. V lost 3 bases to trimming and J lost 1 base; unmatched junction nucleotides: 5.

The rearrangement links TRBV18 to TRBJ2-5; TRBD1 might be the D (8 bases). The CDR3 runs 15 residues. Trimming took 4 bases from V and 2 from J, leaving 14 bases between them. Germline V gene sequence: CDR1 KGHSH, CDR2 LQKENI. CDR3: CASSLGQGGQETQYF. CDR3 in DNA: TGTGCCAGCTCACTCGGACAGGGAGGGCAAGAGACCCAGTACTTC.

The J gene is TRBJ1-1, the V gene TRBV6-1; D call uncertain. CDR3 length equals 13 residues. The germline CDR1 and CDR2 sequences are MNHNS and SASEGT. The V gene lost 6 bases and the J gene lost 4 bases, with 12 bases spanning the gap. CDR3 nucleotide sequence: TGTGCCAGCAGAACCCAGAGTGGCACTGAAGCTTTCTTT. Translated, it gives CASRTQSGTEAFF.

The CDR3 spells CASSRGQGVYEQYF. In nucleotides, the CDR3 is TGTGCCAGCAGTCGAGGACAGGGGGTTTACGAGCAGTACTTC. The chain carries TRBV6-6 and TRBJ2-7, with 10 bases aligning to TRBD1. Germline V gene sequence: CDR1 MNHNY, CDR2 SVGAGI (reference sequence). The CDR3 has 14 residues. Losses at the gene ends were 5 bases for V and 4 bases for J; bases not matched to a gene: 5.